This T cell receptor (beta chain) was retrieved from a study of naive and memory T cell subsets (dated by TCRdb to the late 2010s). About the full investigation: The figure summarizing the skin biopsy and whole blood samples listed about 10 blood donors, 7 tuberculin skin test biopsies and 3 saline control biopsies. PCR2 was typically a SYBR Green qPCR stopped at a set threshold; low-input samples could instead use end-point PCR (approximately 6 cycles).

This clonotype was detected a few times. What this receptor recognizes is not known. Nothing much larger sits one base from this clone, and base qualities are not available. Whole blood analysis involved drawing under 3 ml of peripheral blood from adult healthy volunteers into Tempus tubes and then extracting RNA following the manufacturer's instructions. The study reported a robust and sensitive protocol to amplify, sequence and analyze TCRs, based on 3' ligation of a UMI-containing oligonucleotide to TCR cDNA. Before reverse transcription, total RNA that had not been cell sorted was treated with RQ1 DNase, with a target input of about 1 to 1000 ng. Libraries were prepared from skin biopsies and whole blood so that pipeline robustness could be tested in samples in which T cells form a minority population. V ends up 2 bases short and J 2 bases short, with an unmatched junction base count of 5. Reading the germline V gene gives CDR1 SGHVS and CDR2 FNYEAQ. Reading from cysteine to phenylalanine, the CDR3 counts 17 amino acids. Only CDR3 DNA is held: 51 bases, read in frame from base 1.

Results and caveats for the whole study, not just this receptor: The RNA-based method was acknowledged as potentially sensitive to TCR transcript changes with T cell activation and differentiation.

The library was built by means of 5' RACE. TCR RNA was reverse transcribed with SuperScript IV using alpha and beta constant region primers for the blood and skin samples. The ligated cDNA was amplified in four rounds of PCR with nested alpha and beta constant region primers together with the SP2 primer. Using T4 RNA ligase 1, an oligonucleotide carrying both the Illumina SP2 primer and a UMI was ligated onto the 3' end of the cDNA. To prevent hairpin formation, the 12-nucleotide UMI was made up of two random hexamers with an eight-base spacer between them. TCR alpha and beta chain libraries were processed separately from the second PCR onward, with dual indexing for multiplexing. After pooling, the indexed libraries were analyzed by capillary electrophoresis and sequenced on either an Illumina MiSeq or NextSeq. PhiX DNA at roughly 4.5-8% was added to the libraries to raise base diversity and improve cluster recognition. In the original analysis: Demultiplexor pulled UMIs out of read 2, joined the UMIs with the TCR sequence from read 1, and separated reads according to sample indices. V and J genes and V-J junctions were identified by Decombinator, which gave every TCR a five-part identifier that included V and J deletions. Collapsinator used UMIs to correct sequencing errors and PCR amplification heterogeneity, producing a UMI-based abundance for each TCR. CDR3Translator converted identifiers to nucleotide sequence, translated to amino acids, and extracted CDR3 regions using terminal motifs. Error-corrected alpha and beta TCR counts from blood and skin were compared after normalization to input RNA amount. TCRdb itself trimmed the public reads at Q25 with fastp, ran MiXCR and retained productive beta chains. All rows with the same CDR3 protein become a single entry with the most common DNA and genes. TCRdb, not the original authors, processed these V and J calls. The sample contains more than 25,000 distinct CDR3 sequences, around a quarter of them found a single time. Jointly, the top ten make up around 1.9% of the sample.

This TCR was recovered from a female donor in good health. The chain employs TRBV7-6 and TRBJ1-3, with 11 bases in between that match TRBD1. The CDR3 has the sequence CASSLLDRGLAGNTIYF. The sequenced DNA is TGTGCCAGCAGCTTATTGGACAGGGGGCTAGCTGGAAACACCATATATTTT.